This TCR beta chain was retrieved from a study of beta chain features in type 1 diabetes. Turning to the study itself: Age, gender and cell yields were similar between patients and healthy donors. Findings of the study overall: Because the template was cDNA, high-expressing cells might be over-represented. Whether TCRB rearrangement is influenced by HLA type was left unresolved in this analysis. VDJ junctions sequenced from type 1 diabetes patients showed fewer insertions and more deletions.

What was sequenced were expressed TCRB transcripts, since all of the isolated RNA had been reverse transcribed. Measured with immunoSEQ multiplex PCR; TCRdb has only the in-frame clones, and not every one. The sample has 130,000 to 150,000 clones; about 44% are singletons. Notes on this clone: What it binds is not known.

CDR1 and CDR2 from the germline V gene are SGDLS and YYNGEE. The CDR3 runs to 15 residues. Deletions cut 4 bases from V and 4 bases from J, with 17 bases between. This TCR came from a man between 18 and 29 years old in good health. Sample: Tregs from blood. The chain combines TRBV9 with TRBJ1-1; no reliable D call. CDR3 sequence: CASSPLFAPGTEAFF. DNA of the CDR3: TGTGCCAGCAGCCCCCTTTTCGCCCCAGGCACTGAAGCTTTCTTT.